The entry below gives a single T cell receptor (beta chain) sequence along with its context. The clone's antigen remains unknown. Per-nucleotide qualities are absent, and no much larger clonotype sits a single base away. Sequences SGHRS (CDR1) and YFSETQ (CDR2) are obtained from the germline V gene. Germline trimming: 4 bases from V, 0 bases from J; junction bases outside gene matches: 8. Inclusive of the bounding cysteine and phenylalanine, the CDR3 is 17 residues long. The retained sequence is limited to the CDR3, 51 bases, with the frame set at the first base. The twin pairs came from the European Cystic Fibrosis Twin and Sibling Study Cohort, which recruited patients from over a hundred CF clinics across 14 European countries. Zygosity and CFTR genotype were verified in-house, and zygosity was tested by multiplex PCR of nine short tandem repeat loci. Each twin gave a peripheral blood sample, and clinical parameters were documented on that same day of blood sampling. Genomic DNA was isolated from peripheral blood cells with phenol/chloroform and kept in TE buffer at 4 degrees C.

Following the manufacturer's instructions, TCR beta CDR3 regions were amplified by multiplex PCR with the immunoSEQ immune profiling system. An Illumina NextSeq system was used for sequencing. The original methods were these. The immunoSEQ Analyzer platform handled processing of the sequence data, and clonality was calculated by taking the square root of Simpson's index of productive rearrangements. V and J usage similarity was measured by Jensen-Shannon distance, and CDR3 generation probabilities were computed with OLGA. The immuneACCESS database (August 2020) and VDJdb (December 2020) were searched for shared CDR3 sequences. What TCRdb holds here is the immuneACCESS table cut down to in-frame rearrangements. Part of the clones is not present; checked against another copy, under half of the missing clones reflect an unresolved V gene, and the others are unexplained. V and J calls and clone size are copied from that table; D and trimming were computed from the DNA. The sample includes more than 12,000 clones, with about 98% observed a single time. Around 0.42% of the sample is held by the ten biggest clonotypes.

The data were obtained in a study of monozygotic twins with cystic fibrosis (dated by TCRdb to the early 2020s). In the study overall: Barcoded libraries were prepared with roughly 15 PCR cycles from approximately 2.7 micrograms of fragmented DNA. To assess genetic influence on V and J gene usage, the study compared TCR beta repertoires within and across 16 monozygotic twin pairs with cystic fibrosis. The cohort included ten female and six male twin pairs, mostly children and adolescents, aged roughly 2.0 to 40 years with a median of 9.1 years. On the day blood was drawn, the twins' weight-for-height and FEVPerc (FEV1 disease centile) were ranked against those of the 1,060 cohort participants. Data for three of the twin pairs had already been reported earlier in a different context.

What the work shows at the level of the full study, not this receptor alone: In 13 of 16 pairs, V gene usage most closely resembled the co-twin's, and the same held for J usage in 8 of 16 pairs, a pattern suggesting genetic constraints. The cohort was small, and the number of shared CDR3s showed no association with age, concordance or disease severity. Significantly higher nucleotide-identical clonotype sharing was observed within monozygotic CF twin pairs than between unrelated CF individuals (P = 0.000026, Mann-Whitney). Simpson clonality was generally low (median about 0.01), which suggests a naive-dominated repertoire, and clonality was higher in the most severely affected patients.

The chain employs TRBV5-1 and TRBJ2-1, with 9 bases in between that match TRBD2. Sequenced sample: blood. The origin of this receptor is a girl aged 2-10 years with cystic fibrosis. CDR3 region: CASSLGLASSSYNEQFF. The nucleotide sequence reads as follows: TGCGCCAGCAGCCTTGGACTAGCGAGTAGCTCCTACAATGAGCAGTTCTTC.